The clone carrying this T cell receptor (beta chain) has a handful of counts. Those who participated ranged in age from roughly 18 to 90 years and resided in approximately 23 US areas. Donors in Cohort 3 who had recovered were those with two negative PCRs, healthcare professional clearance, or resolution of their symptoms. This record comes from a study of blood T cell repertoires in COVID-19. Deletions cut 0 bases from V and 9 bases from J, with 9 bases between. Germline V gene sequence: CDR1 SGHDN, CDR2 FVKESK. This CDR3 spans 13 amino acids. TCRdb's copy holds only in-frame clones and misses some; the assay was immunoSEQ multiplex PCR. The sample carries approximately 280,000 clones, around nine tenths recorded once.

The chain has TRBV14 and TRBJ2-1; a possible D gene is TRBD1 (6 bases). The sequencing sample was made of PBMCs or T cells enriched from blood (not recorded which). The sequence was obtained from a woman aged 40 to 55 who had recovered from COVID-19. CDR3 sequence reads: CASSQDQGGEQFF. The CDR3 DNA reads as TGTGCCAGCAGCCAAGATCAAGGGGGTGAGCAGTTCTTC.